Included here is one T cell receptor (beta chain) sequence, with context. Its antigen is currently not known. The input lacks base qualities; no much larger clone sits a single base away. Libraries were built with 5' RACE. Sequenced using an Illumina MiSeq. Clones were called with MiXCR by TCRdb after fastp trimmed the public reads at Q25, and only in-frame beta chains were retained. Entries that share a CDR3 protein sequence are merged under the most common genes and DNA. This sample comprises over 95,000 distinct CDR3 sequences, 15% to 20% of them detected only once. The top ten clones comprise under 7.5% of the sample. The data were obtained in a study of T cells of healthy individuals (dated by TCRdb to between 2017 and 2018). From cysteine to phenylalanine, the CDR3 is 14 amino acids long. Just CDR3 DNA is preserved here, 42 bases in frame from base 1. The germline V gene (reference sequence) specifies MNHEY as CDR1 and SMNVEV as CDR2. Trimmed from V: 4 bases; trimmed from J: 4 bases; junction bases lacking a gene match: 3.

The receptor was isolated from a human donor in good health. This sequence uses TRBV27 and TRBJ1-1; TRBD1 lines up with 10 middle nucleotides. In nucleotide form, the sequence is TGTGCCAGCAGTTGGAGGACAGGGGGCACTGAAGCTTTCTTT. Translated, this gives CASSWRTGGTEAFF.